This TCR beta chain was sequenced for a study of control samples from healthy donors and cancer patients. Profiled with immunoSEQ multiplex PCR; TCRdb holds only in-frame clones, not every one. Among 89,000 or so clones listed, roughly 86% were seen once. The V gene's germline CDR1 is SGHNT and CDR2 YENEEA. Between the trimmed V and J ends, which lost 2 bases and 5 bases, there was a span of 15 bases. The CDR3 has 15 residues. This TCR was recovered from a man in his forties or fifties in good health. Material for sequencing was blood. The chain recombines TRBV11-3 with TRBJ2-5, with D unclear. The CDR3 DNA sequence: TGTGCCAGCAGCTTATACCCCGACCGCGAGGAGACCCAGTACTTC. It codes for CASSLYPDREETQYF.